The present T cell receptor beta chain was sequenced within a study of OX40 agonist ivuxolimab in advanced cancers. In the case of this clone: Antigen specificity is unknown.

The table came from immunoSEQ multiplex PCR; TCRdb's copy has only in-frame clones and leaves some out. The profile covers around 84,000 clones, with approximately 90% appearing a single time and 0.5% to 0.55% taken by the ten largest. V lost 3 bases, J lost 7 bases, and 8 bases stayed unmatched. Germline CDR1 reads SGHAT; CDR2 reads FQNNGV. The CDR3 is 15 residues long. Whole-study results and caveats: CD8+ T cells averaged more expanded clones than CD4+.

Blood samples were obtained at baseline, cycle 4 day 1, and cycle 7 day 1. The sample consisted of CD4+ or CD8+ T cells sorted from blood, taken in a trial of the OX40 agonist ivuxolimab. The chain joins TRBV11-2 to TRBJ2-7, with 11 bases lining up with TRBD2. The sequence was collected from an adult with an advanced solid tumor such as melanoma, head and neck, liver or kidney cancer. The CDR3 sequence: CASSFLGSGRGEQYF. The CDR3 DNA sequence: TGTGCCAGCAGCTTCCTAGGTAGCGGGAGGGGTGAGCAGTACTTC.